This is a list of T cell receptor beta chains from one sample in a study of blood T cells in healthy people across ages. TCRdb re-analysed the 5' RACE reads in MiXCR, keeping a single row per CDR3 protein. This table has under 800,000 distinct CDR3 sequences, roughly 45% appearing once. The sequenced material came from blood. The receptor set was obtained from a woman between 55 and 75 years old in good health. The CDR3 runs from the conserved cysteine through the conserved F or W. Fields, in order: clone size, J gene, D gene, V gene, CDR3 DNA, CDR3 protein. D genes are given only for firm matches. A clone size is listed for some rows: how often the clone was seen (once, few, many), or a class if it is expanded.

clone size: NA
J gene: TRBJ1-5
D gene: NA
V gene: TRBV15
CDR3 DNA: TGTGCCACCAGCAGCCCCCTTGGTGCGGCACAGCCCCAGCATTTT
CDR3 protein: CATSSPLGAAQPQHF

clone size: NA
J gene: TRBJ2-3
D gene: NA
V gene: TRBV20-1
CDR3 DNA: TGCAGTGCTAGAGAACATTCCACAGATACGCAGTATTTT
CDR3 protein: CSAREHSTDTQYF

clone size: NA
J gene: TRBJ2-6
D gene: TRBD1
V gene: TRBV6-1
CDR3 DNA: TGTGCCAGCAGCCCAAGACCGGGGACAGGATACGTGTCTGGGGCCAACGTCCTGACTTTC
CDR3 protein: CASSPRPGTGYVSGANVLTF

clone size: NA
J gene: TRBJ2-2
D gene: TRBD2
V gene: TRBV12-3/TRBV12-4
CDR3 DNA: TGTGCCAGCAGTTGGGGGACTAGCGGAAGCACCGGGGAGCTGTTTTTT
CDR3 protein: CASSWGTSGSTGELFF

clone size: many
J gene: TRBJ2-3
D gene: TRBD1
V gene: TRBV29-1
CDR3 DNA: TGCAGCGTGCGACAGGGGATAAGCACAGATACGCAGTATTTT
CDR3 protein: CSVRQGISTDTQYF

clone size: NA
J gene: TRBJ2-1
D gene: NA
V gene: TRBV2
CDR3 DNA: TGTGCCAGCACCGAAGGGCTGGCCAGGGAGCAGTTCTTC
CDR3 protein: CASTEGLAREQFF

clone size: NA
J gene: TRBJ2-3
D gene: NA
V gene: TRBV7-2
CDR3 DNA: TGTGCCAGCAGCTGGGACTCCCCCACAGATACGCAGTATTTT
CDR3 protein: CASSWDSPTDTQYF

clone size: NA
J gene: TRBJ1-5
D gene: TRBD1
V gene: TRBV29-1
CDR3 DNA: TGCAGCGTAGCCACAGGGGAAGGAATGCAGCCCCAGCATTTT
CDR3 protein: CSVATGEGMQPQHF

clone size: many
J gene: TRBJ2-4
D gene: NA
V gene: TRBV7-8
CDR3 DNA: TGTGCCAGCGAGGGGGGAAACATTCAGTACTTC
CDR3 protein: CASEGGNIQYF

clone size: NA
J gene: TRBJ2-3
D gene: TRBD2
V gene: TRBV24-1
CDR3 DNA: TGTGCCACCAGTGATGGGACTAGCGGGATTGCCGCAGATACGCAGTATTTT
CDR3 protein: CATSDGTSGIAADTQYF

clone size: NA
J gene: TRBJ2-3
D gene: TRBD2
V gene: TRBV13
CDR3 DNA: TGTGCCAGCAGCTCCCCCCTAGCGGGGTTTGAAACAGATACGCAGTATTTT
CDR3 protein: CASSSPLAGFETDTQYF

clone size: NA
J gene: TRBJ1-5
D gene: NA
V gene: TRBV27
CDR3 DNA: TGTGCCAGCAGTTTGATGCCGGGGGGCGGTCAGCCCCAGCATTTT
CDR3 protein: CASSLMPGGGQPQHF

clone size: NA
J gene: TRBJ2-2
D gene: TRBD1
V gene: TRBV7-9
CDR3 DNA: TGTGCCAGCAGTTTCGACAGGGTTCGCGGGGAGCTGTTTTTT
CDR3 protein: CASSFDRVRGELFF

clone size: NA
J gene: TRBJ1-6
D gene: TRBD1
V gene: TRBV27
CDR3 DNA: TGTGCCAGCAGAACCGGGACAGCCTCTGATTTGTATAATTCACCCCTCCACTTT
CDR3 protein: CASRTGTASDLYNSPLHF

clone size: NA
J gene: TRBJ1-4
D gene: TRBD1
V gene: TRBV29-1
CDR3 DNA: TGCAGCGTTAGGGGGACAGGGGTCAGTGAAAAACTGTTTTTT
CDR3 protein: CSVRGTGVSEKLFF

clone size: NA
J gene: TRBJ2-3
D gene: TRBD2
V gene: TRBV6-1
CDR3 DNA: TGTGCCAGCAGGCTAGCGGGACAGTACACAGATACGCAGTATTTT
CDR3 protein: CASRLAGQYTDTQYF

clone size: NA
J gene: TRBJ2-3
D gene: NA
V gene: TRBV20-1
CDR3 DNA: TGCAGTGCTAGAGCAACCGGCACAGATACGCAGTATTTT
CDR3 protein: CSARATGTDTQYF

clone size: NA
J gene: TRBJ2-7
D gene: TRBD1
V gene: TRBV6-4
CDR3 DNA: TGTGCCAGCAGTGAGGGACAGGGCAAATACGAGCAGTACTTC
CDR3 protein: CASSEGQGKYEQYF

clone size: few
J gene: TRBJ2-7
D gene: TRBD2
V gene: TRBV5-1
CDR3 DNA: TGCGCCAGCAGCTTGATTACTAGCGGTTACGAGCAGTACTTC
CDR3 protein: CASSLITSGYEQYF

clone size: few
J gene: TRBJ1-4
D gene: TRBD1
V gene: TRBV5-1
CDR3 DNA: TGCGCCAGCAGCCAGGGACAGATAAATGAAAAACTGTTTTTT
CDR3 protein: CASSQGQINEKLFF

clone size: NA
J gene: TRBJ2-5
D gene: TRBD2
V gene: TRBV20-1
CDR3 DNA: TGCAGTGCTAAAGGTGCTAGCGGGAGGGTCCAAGGGACCCAGTACTTC
CDR3 protein: CSAKGASGRVQGTQYF

clone size: few
J gene: TRBJ2-1
D gene: NA
V gene: TRBV28
CDR3 DNA: TGTGCCAGCAGTTTTGACGTGAGCTCCTACAATGAGCAGTTCTTC
CDR3 protein: CASSFDVSSYNEQFF

clone size: NA
J gene: TRBJ2-3
D gene: TRBD2
V gene: TRBV9
CDR3 DNA: TGTGCCAGCAGCATCCTGCTAGCGGGGGGCACAGATACGCAGTATTTT
CDR3 protein: CASSILLAGGTDTQYF

clone size: NA
J gene: TRBJ2-3
D gene: NA
V gene: TRBV20-1
CDR3 DNA: TGCAGTGCCAGTGCTAGCACAGATACGCAGTATTTT
CDR3 protein: CSASASTDTQYF

clone size: few
J gene: TRBJ2-5
D gene: TRBD2
V gene: TRBV25-1
CDR3 DNA: TGTGCCAGCAGTGGCCTGCCTAGCGGGGGGGGTGAGCAGTACTTC
CDR3 protein: CASSGLPSGGGEQYF

clone size: once
J gene: TRBJ1-4
D gene: NA
V gene: TRBV29-1
CDR3 DNA: TGCAGCGGCGCCGCAGGGCCCGGACCAAATGAAAAACTGTTTTTT
CDR3 protein: CSGAAGPGPNEKLFF

clone size: many
J gene: TRBJ2-5
D gene: TRBD1
V gene: TRBV28
CDR3 DNA: TGTGCCAGCAGGGCGGACAGGGCCTTTGAGACCCAGTACTTC
CDR3 protein: CASRADRAFETQYF

clone size: few
J gene: TRBJ1-6
D gene: TRBD1
V gene: TRBV4-3
CDR3 DNA: TGCGCCAGCAGCCAGACCGGGACAGACGATTCACCCCTCCACTTT
CDR3 protein: CASSQTGTDDSPLHF

clone size: NA
J gene: TRBJ1-5
D gene: NA
V gene: TRBV6-6
CDR3 DNA: TGTGCCAGCAGTTACAGGGGGTCCCTGATCCTCAATCAGCCCCAGCATTTT
CDR3 protein: CASSYRGSLILNQPQHF

clone size: NA
J gene: TRBJ2-7
D gene: NA
V gene: TRBV20-1
CDR3 DNA: TGCAGTGTCAAGGGGACCTACGAGCAGTACTTC
CDR3 protein: CSVKGTYEQYF

clone size: NA
J gene: TRBJ2-5
D gene: NA
V gene: TRBV5-1
CDR3 DNA: TGCGCCAGCAGCTTTTTTGGAGTTAGGGAGACCCAGTACTTC
CDR3 protein: CASSFFGVRETQYF

clone size: few
J gene: TRBJ1-6
D gene: TRBD1
V gene: TRBV20-1
CDR3 DNA: TGCAGTGCTAGAGATTTGACAGGGGGCGCCGGGAATAATTCACCCCTCCACTTT
CDR3 protein: CSARDLTGGAGNNSPLHF

clone size: NA
J gene: TRBJ2-1
D gene: TRBD2
V gene: TRBV10-2
CDR3 DNA: TGCGCCAGCGGCAGCTCCACTCGAGGTTTCTTGGGGGGGGGAAGGTCTATCGATGAGCAGTTCTTC
CDR3 protein: CASGSSTRGFLGGGRSIDEQFF

clone size: few
J gene: TRBJ2-5
D gene: TRBD2
V gene: TRBV20-1
CDR3 DNA: TGCAGTGCTAGTTTAGCGGGGGGGGAGACCCAGTACTTC
CDR3 protein: CSASLAGGETQYF

clone size: NA
J gene: TRBJ1-1
D gene: NA
V gene: TRBV25-1
CDR3 DNA: TGTGCCAGCAGTGAATTTGTGGGCCAAGAAGCTTTCTTT
CDR3 protein: CASSEFVGQEAFF

clone size: few
J gene: TRBJ1-2
D gene: NA
V gene: TRBV12-3/TRBV12-4
CDR3 DNA: TGTGCCAGCAGGTCAGGGGTTAACTATGGCTACACCTTC
CDR3 protein: CASRSGVNYGYTF

clone size: many
J gene: TRBJ2-1
D gene: NA
V gene: TRBV15
CDR3 DNA: TGTGCCACCAGCAGAGAGAGATTCTCCGGGCAGGATCCCTACAATGAGCAGTTCTTC
CDR3 protein: CATSRERFSGQDPYNEQFF

clone size: many
J gene: TRBJ2-7
D gene: NA
V gene: TRBV11-1
CDR3 DNA: TGTGCCAGCAGCGTCACAGCTTCCTACGAGCAGTACTTC
CDR3 protein: CASSVTASYEQYF

clone size: NA
J gene: TRBJ1-2
D gene: NA
V gene: TRBV5-1
CDR3 DNA: TGCGCCAGCAGCTTGGGGCTCCAGGGGAACTATGGCTACACCTTC
CDR3 protein: CASSLGLQGNYGYTF

clone size: NA
J gene: TRBJ1-6
D gene: NA
V gene: TRBV6-5
CDR3 DNA: TGTGCCAGCAGTTACTCTGTCGGCCGGAGGAGTAATTCACCCCTCCACTTT
CDR3 protein: CASSYSVGRRSNSPLHF

clone size: NA
J gene: TRBJ1-4
D gene: NA
V gene: TRBV10-3
CDR3 DNA: TGTGCCATCAGTGAGTCGATGAGTCAGTCCGAGGGAAAACTGTTTTTT
CDR3 protein: CAISESMSQSEGKLFF

clone size: NA
J gene: TRBJ1-2
D gene: NA
V gene: TRBV14
CDR3 DNA: TGTGCCAGCAGCCATATAACAAGGAACTATGGCTACACCTTC
CDR3 protein: CASSHITRNYGYTF

clone size: NA
J gene: TRBJ2-7
D gene: NA
V gene: TRBV3-1
CDR3 DNA: TGTGCCGGCAGCCAATCAACTTCCTACGAGCAGTACTTC
CDR3 protein: CAGSQSTSYEQYF

clone size: NA
J gene: TRBJ2-4
D gene: NA
V gene: TRBV20-1
CDR3 DNA: TGCAGTGCTCCCACCCTCAAAAACATTCAGTACTTC
CDR3 protein: CSAPTLKNIQYF

clone size: NA
J gene: TRBJ2-2
D gene: NA
V gene: TRBV12-3/TRBV12-4
CDR3 DNA: TGTGCCAGCAGTTTAAGCGCTCAGTACACCGGGGAGCTGTTTTTT
CDR3 protein: CASSLSAQYTGELFF

clone size: NA
J gene: TRBJ2-1
D gene: NA
V gene: TRBV13
CDR3 DNA: TGTGCCAGCAGCTTAGAACGCAATGAGCAGTTCTTC
CDR3 protein: CASSLERNEQFF

clone size: NA
J gene: TRBJ2-1
D gene: TRBD2
V gene: TRBV20-1
CDR3 DNA: TGCAGTGCTAGAGACCCTAGCGGGGGGGCCTACAATGAGCAGTTCTTC
CDR3 protein: CSARDPSGGAYNEQFF

clone size: NA
J gene: TRBJ2-1
D gene: TRBD2
V gene: TRBV20-1
CDR3 DNA: TGCAGTGCTTCAGGACTAGCGGGGGGGCTAAATGAGCAGTTCTTC
CDR3 protein: CSASGLAGGLNEQFF

clone size: NA
J gene: TRBJ2-3
D gene: TRBD2
V gene: TRBV6-4
CDR3 DNA: TGTGCCAGCAGTGTACTAGCGGGAGTCGCAGATACGCAGTATTTT
CDR3 protein: CASSVLAGVADTQYF

clone size: few
J gene: TRBJ2-3
D gene: NA
V gene: TRBV7-9
CDR3 DNA: TGTGCCAGCAGCAAGGACGCGGATACGCAGTATTTT
CDR3 protein: CASSKDADTQYF